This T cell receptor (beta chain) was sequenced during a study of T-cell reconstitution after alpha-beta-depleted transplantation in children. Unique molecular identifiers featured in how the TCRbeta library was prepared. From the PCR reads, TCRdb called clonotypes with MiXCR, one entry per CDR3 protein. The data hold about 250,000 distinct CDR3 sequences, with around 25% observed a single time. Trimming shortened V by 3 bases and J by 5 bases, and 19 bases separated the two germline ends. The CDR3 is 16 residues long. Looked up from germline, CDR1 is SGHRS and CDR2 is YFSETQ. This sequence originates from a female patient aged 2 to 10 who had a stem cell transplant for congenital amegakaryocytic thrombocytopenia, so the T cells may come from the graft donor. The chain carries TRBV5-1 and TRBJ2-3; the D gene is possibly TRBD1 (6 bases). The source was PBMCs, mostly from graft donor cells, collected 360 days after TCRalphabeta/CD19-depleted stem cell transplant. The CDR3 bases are TGCGCCAGCAGCTGGGGAGACAGGAAAGTAGGAGATACGCAGTATTTT. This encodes CASSWGDRKVGDTQYF.